The 21 T cell receptor beta chains in this list originate from one sample, sequenced in a study of shared clonotypes between healthy human individuals. Here immunoSEQ multiplex PCR was the method, and the copy in TCRdb shows in-frame clones only, minus some. The repertoire holds more than 2,000,000 clones, approximately 92% seen once, with around 0.15% in the top ten. Sequenced material: naive CD4+ T cells sorted from blood. The subset: CD45RA+ positively selected. These receptors all stem from a man younger than 35 in good health.

This clone came up once. V usage is TRBV12-2 and J usage is TRBJ2-5; the table's D call of TRBD2 was not tested on the DNA. TRBV12-2 is reported as a pseudogene. CDR3 length: 16 residues. The CDR3: CASRLAYSGGKETQYF. The CDR3, as DNA: TGTGCAAGTCGCTTAGCGTATTCGGGGGGCAAGGAGACCCAGTACTTC.

The chain couples TRBV7-9 to TRBJ2-7; 14 bases align to TRBD2. Germline V gene lookup returns CDR1 SEHNR and CDR2 FQNEAQ (reference sequence). V gave up 2 bases and J gave up 6 bases; unmatched junction bases: 6. The CDR3 runs to 16 residues. The chain's CDR3 is CASSLRGLAGGGEQYF. The CDR3 coding sequence is TGTGCCAGCAGCTTAAGAGGACTAGCGGGAGGAGGCGAGCAGTACTTC.

This rearrangement joins TRBV6-5 to TRBJ2-7; 8 nucleotides line up with TRBD1. The germline V gene has CDR1 MNHEY and CDR2 SVGAGI. V dropped 5 bases and J dropped 0; count of bases not matched to a gene: 6. The CDR3 sequence is 15 residues long. CDR3 sequence (DNA): TGTGCCAGCAGTCCTACAGGGGGGAGCTCCTACGAGCAGTACTTC. As protein: CASSPTGGSSYEQYF.

The CDR3 sequence is CASSPSSGPYTEAFF. The CDR3, as DNA: TGTGCCAGCAGCCCCAGTTCTGGGCCCTACACTGAAGCTTTCTTT. J is TRBJ1-1 and V is TRBV7-8, with D hard to call. V lost 5 bases, J lost 3 bases, and 16 bases lay in between. Germline V gene lookup returns CDR1 SGHVS and CDR2 FQNEAQ. The CDR3 is 15 residues long.

This clone occurred once. The chain has TRBV7-8 and TRBJ1-5, with D unresolved. V was clipped by 5 bases and J by 5 bases, with 16 bases between them. CDR3 length equals 15 residues. Germline-derived CDR1 and CDR2 are SGHVS and FQNEAQ. Written as DNA, the CDR3 is TGTGCCAGCAGCCCCAGGAAATCAGACTATCAGCCCCAGCATTTT. Amino acids: CASSPRKSDYQPQHF.

J is TRBJ1-4 and V is TRBV6-6; 8 nucleotides align to TRBD1. Germline-derived CDR1 and CDR2 are MNHNY and SVGAGI (reference sequence). There are 16 residues in the CDR3. Germline trimming cut 6 bases from V and 4 bases from J; bases unmatched to any gene: 10. The CDR3 region has the DNA TGTGCCAGCAGCCACAGTACAGGGGGTGTTAATGAAAAACTGTTTTTT. This sequence encodes CASSHSTGGVNEKLFF.

As to this clone: Other DNA sequences in the same sample also yield this CDR3. This chain uses TRBV7-9 with TRBJ2-1, with 9 bases identical to TRBD2. The CDR3 runs to 14 residues. CDR1 and CDR2 from the germline V gene are SEHNR and FQNEAQ (reference sequence). V lost 3 bases and J lost 4; bases outside the gene matches: 1. CDR3 in amino acids: CASSFSGSYNEQFF. In DNA, the CDR3 is TGTGCCAGCAGCTTTAGCGGGAGTTACAATGAGCAGTTCTTC.

CDR3: CASNERGRGTDTQYF. The CDR3 nucleotides are TGTGCCAGCAACGAACGGGGCAGGGGGACAGATACGCAGTATTTT. The chain carries TRBV6-1 and TRBJ2-3; 7 nucleotides match TRBD1. Per the germline V gene, CDR1 is MNHNS and CDR2 is SASEGT. Trimming took 7 bases from V and 3 from J; bases not matched to a gene: 10. CDR3 length: 15 residues.

The chain couples TRBV10-2 to TRBJ2-1; 10 bases are a match to TRBD1. Germline lookup yields CDR1 WSHSY and CDR2 SAAADI. The V and J ends lost 6 bases and 4 bases, in that order; junction bases with no gene match: 6. There are 15 residues in the CDR3. DNA for the CDR3: TGCGCCAGCAGAAAAGGACAGGGGGGTTACAATGAGCAGTTCTTC. Its protein product is CASRKGQGGYNEQFF.

This chain links TRBV10-3 with TRBJ2-2; D remains ambiguous. This CDR3 region has 16 residues. Per germline, CDR1 ENHRY and CDR2 SYGVKD. V was shortened by 8 bases and J by 1 base, with 17 bases between the two germline ends. The DNA for the CDR3 is TGTGCCATCCTGGCGGCCGTAGGCCTGAACACCGGGGAGCTGTTTTTT. Its protein product is CAILAAVGLNTGELFF.

This sequence joins TRBV11-2 and TRBJ2-1; D is ambiguous. V was trimmed by 5 bases and J by 4 bases, leaving 9 bases between them. CDR1 and CDR2 (germline): SGHAT, FQNNGV. The CDR3 runs to 13 residues. The CDR3: CASSPRDYNEQFF. The CDR3 DNA follows: TGTGCCAGCAGCCCAAGAGATTACAATGAGCAGTTCTTC.

The chain is built from TRBV7-8 and TRBJ2-3; TRBD2 agrees at 7 bases. The CDR3 totals 15 residues. The germline V gene has CDR1 SGHVS and CDR2 FQNEAQ. The V and J ends lost 1 base and 0 bases, in that order; junction bases with no gene match: 1. The CDR3 region has the DNA TGTGCCAGCAGCTTAGTCGGGGGGAGCACAGATACGCAGTATTTT. It codes for CASSLVGGSTDTQYF.

The chain is built from TRBV7-9 and TRBJ2-3, with 9 bases fitting TRBD2. The CDR3 covers 16 residues. CDR1 is SEHNR, CDR2 FQNEAQ, per germline (reference sequence). The V and J ends lost 5 bases and 4 bases, in that order; junction bases with no gene match: 10. Written as DNA, the CDR3 is TGTGCCAGCAGCCCAGCCCTAGCGGGACACCCAGATACGCAGTATTTT. Translating it yields CASSPALAGHPDTQYF.

V and J are TRBV7-2 and TRBJ2-4; D assignment may be TRBD1 or TRBD2 (6 bases each). This CDR3 spans 12 amino acids. The V and J ends lost 5 bases and 9 bases respectively, with 11 bases between them. CDR1 and CDR2 (germline): SGHTA, FQGNSA. CDR3 coding DNA: TGTGCCAGCAGCCCAGAGGGGGGCATTCAGTACTTC. Translating gives CASSPEGGIQYF.

The V and J genes are TRBV30 and TRBJ1-4; D gene unclear. Germline loops: CDR1 GTSNPN, CDR2 SVGIG (reference sequence). There are 18 residues in the CDR3. Trimming cost V 1 base and J 0 bases, with 18 bases left between them. This chain's CDR3 is CAWSDLPDRYTTNEKLFF. CDR3 DNA sequence: TGTGCCTGGAGTGATCTACCGGACCGTTACACAACTAATGAAAAACTGTTTTTT.

The chain combines TRBV11-2 with TRBJ2-2, with TRBD2 matching 9 bases. V dropped 1 base and J dropped 5; count of bases not matched to a gene: 11. This CDR3 is 18 amino acids long. Germline V lookup: CDR1 SGHAT, CDR2 FQNNGV. The CDR3: CASSLAQAGLAGTGELFF. The CDR3 DNA sequence: TGTGCCAGCAGCTTAGCCCAGGCGGGACTAGCTGGTACCGGGGAGCTGTTTTTT. The whole variable domain, remainder taken from reference TRBV11-2 and TRBJ2-2, is EAGVAQSPRYKIIEKRQSVAFWCNPISGHATLYWYQQILGQGPKLLIQFQNNGVVDDSQLPKDRFSAERLKGVDSTLKIQPAKLEDSAVYLCASSLAQAGLAGTGELFFGEGSRLTVL.

The chain uses TRBV5-1 and TRBJ1-4, with 9 positions matching TRBD1. J lost 6 bases, V lost 4 bases, and 4 bases had no gene match. Germline V lookup: CDR1 SGHRS, CDR2 YFSETQ. The CDR3 totals 14 residues. The CDR3 coding sequence is TGCGCCAGCAGCCACACAGGGGGCGATGAAAAACTGTTTTTT. As protein: CASSHTGGDEKLFF.

The chain carries TRBV6-5 and TRBJ2-7; 8 bases are shared with TRBD2. Germline V lookup: CDR1 MNHEY, CDR2 SVGAGI. This CDR3 region has 14 residues. Trimming took 8 bases from V and 2 from J; bases not matched to a gene: 8. CDR3 nucleotides: TGTGCCAGCGGGCGGGGGGACGGCACCTACGAGCAGTACTTC. Its translation: CASGRGDGTYEQYF.

CDR3 region: CASRLGGRETQYF. The CDR3 DNA reads TGTGCCAGCAGACTAGGGGGGCGTGAGACCCAGTACTTC. The chain uses TRBV28 and TRBJ2-5; D is possibly TRBD1 or TRBD2 (6 bases each). This CDR3 is built from 13 residues. CDR1 is MDHEN, CDR2 SYDVKM, per germline. V dropped 6 bases and J dropped 5 bases, with 13 bases sitting between them.

This clone was picked up one time. The chain employs TRBV7-2 and TRBJ2-3, with 14 nucleotides matching TRBD2. CDR1 and CDR2 (germline): SGHTA, FQGNSA. J gave up 11 bases and V 2 bases, and 6 bases lay outside the gene matches. The CDR3 is 15 amino acids. The CDR3 region has the DNA TGTGCCAGCAGCTTAAGACTAGCGGGAGGGCCTAAGCAGTATTTT. Protein: CASSLRLAGGPKQYF. Complete variable domain (other parts from reference TRBV7-2 and TRBJ2-3): GAGVSQSPSNKVTEKGKDVELRCDPISGHTALYWYRQSLGQGLEFLIYFQGNSAPDKSGLPSDRFSAERTGGSVSTLTIQRTQQEDSAVYLCASSLRLAGGPKQYFGPGTRLTVL.

The genes are TRBV5-6 and TRBJ2-7; D assignment may be TRBD1 or TRBD2 (5 bases each). The germline gives CDR1 SGHDT, CDR2 YYEEEE. V lost 4 bases and J lost 6, with 17 bases in between. This CDR3 is built from 14 residues. The CDR3 region has the DNA TGTGCCAGCAGCCCCGACATGGGACCCCTCGAGCAGTACTTC. The encoded protein is CASSPDMGPLEQYF.